The rows below give T cell receptor beta chains drawn from one sample of a study of blood T cell repertoires in COVID-19. Sequencing used immunoSEQ multiplex PCR; TCRdb keeps in-frame clones, though not all of them. The top ten clones hold roughly 3% of a sample with roughly 340,000 clones, under 95% of them seen once. The sequencing sample was made of peripheral blood. Receptors originate from a woman aged 18-29 years who had recovered from COVID-19. CDR3s include the opening cysteine and the closing phenylalanine or tryptophan. A D gene is named only where the DNA matches it firmly. Only part of the rows carry a size: once, few, many, or a class if the clone is expanded.

clone size	D gene	J gene	V gene	CDR3 DNA	CDR3 protein
-	TRBD1	TRBJ1-1	TRBV9	TGTGCCAGCAGCGCAGGGGGCGGCGGGAACACTGAAGCTTTCTTT	CASSAGGGGNTEAFF
-	-	TRBJ2-5	TRBV7-2	TGTGCCAGCAGCTTAGCGGCAACCCAAGAGACCCAGTACTTC	CASSLAATQETQYF
-	TRBD2	TRBJ2-1	TRBV3-1/TRBV3-2	TGTGCCAGCAGCCAAGTTTGGGATTGGGAGGGCCTAGGAAATGAGCAGTTCTTC	CASSQVWDWEGLGNEQFF
-	-	TRBJ2-3	TRBV21-1	TGTGCCAGCAGCAGAAAGTTCGGGACTAGCGGGACAGATACGCAGTATTTT	CASSRKFGTSGTDTQYF
once	-	TRBJ2-3	TRBV9	TGTGCCAGCAGCACCAGTGGACTACAGCCAGATACGCAGTATTTT	CASSTSGLQPDTQYF
-	TRBD2	TRBJ2-3	TRBV3-1/TRBV3-2	TGTGCCAGCAGCCCGGGGACTAGCGGAGATACGCAGTATTTT	CASSPGTSGDTQYF
once	-	TRBJ1-2	TRBV6-6	TGTGCCAGCAGTTACATCTCAGGTGGCTACACCTTC	CASSYISGGYTF
-	TRBD1	TRBJ1-4	TRBV7-2	TGTGCCAGCAGCTTAGTAGGACAGGGGGGAGAAAAACTGTTTTTT	CASSLVGQGGEKLFF
-	TRBD2	TRBJ2-1	TRBV18	TGTGCCAGCTCACCTCCCGGGACTAGCGGCATCCTAGGTATATATGAGCAGTTCTTC	CASSPPGTSGILGIYEQFF
-	TRBD2	TRBJ2-1	TRBV10-1	TGCGCCAGCAGTGAGTCCGCTAGCGGGTTGAATGAGCAGTTCTTC	CASSESASGLNEQFF
-	-	TRBJ2-5	TRBV4-1	TGCGCCAGCAGCCAAGCCGGTCAAGCCGAGACCCAGTACTTC	CASSQAGQAETQYF
-	TRBD2	TRBJ2-2	TRBV11-2	TGTGCCAGCAGCGAGCCGGGACTAGCGGGAGGGTACACCGGGGAGCTGTTTTTT	CASSEPGLAGGYTGELFF
-	-	TRBJ2-2	TRBV6-2/TRBV6-3	TGTGCCAGCAGTTTGGCAGGGGAGTCCGGGGAGCTGTTTTTT	CASSLAGESGELFF
-	TRBD2	TRBJ2-1	TRBV14	TGTGCCAGCAGCCACCTAGCGGAGCCCTACAATGAGCAGTTCTTC	CASSHLAEPYNEQFF
-	TRBD1	TRBJ2-1	TRBV23-1	TGCGCCAGCAGTCAATCGGTCCCGGGACAGGTTTACGAGCAGTTCTTC	CASSQSVPGQVYEQFF
-	-	TRBJ1-1	TRBV18	TGTGCCAGCTCACCACCGTCGTTAAGGCAGGGCCGGGTGAGCACTGAAGCTTTCTTT	CASSPPSLRQGRVSTEAFF
-	TRBD2	TRBJ2-2	TRBV27	TGTGCCAGCAGTTTATCGATAGGCGGGAGCACCGGGGAGCTGTTTTTT	CASSLSIGGSTGELFF
-	-	TRBJ1-2	TRBV27	TGTGCCAGCAGCTTCCCCGGGGGTGGCTACACCTTC	CASSFPGGGYTF
-	-	TRBJ2-1	TRBV6-5	TGTGCCAGCAGTTACTCGATGTGGGCGAATGAGCAGTTCTTC	CASSYSMWANEQFF
-	-	TRBJ1-1	TRBV18	TGTGCCAGCTCACCCCCCGGGGGGGCCCTTTTCCTTGAGGAAGCTTTCTTT	CASSPPGGALFLEEAFF
many	-	TRBJ1-2	TRBV4-3	TGCGCCAGCAGCCAAGTTGGGGGGGCAGGCTACACCTTC	CASSQVGGAGYTF
-	TRBD1	TRBJ1-1	TRBV6-1	TGTGCCAGCAGTGAAACAGGGGGTTTGCGTGAAGCTTTCTTT	CASSETGGLREAFF
few	TRBD2	TRBJ2-2	TRBV3-1/TRBV3-2	TGTGCCAGCAGCCGGACTAGCGGGACCGGGGAGCTGTTTTTT	CASSRTSGTGELFF
-	-	TRBJ2-3	TRBV6-2/TRBV6-3	TGTGCCAGCAGCCGGCCCGAACCGAGGACAGATACGCAGTATTTT	CASSRPEPRTDTQYF
-	TRBD2	TRBJ2-5	TRBV7-8	TGTGCCAGCAGCGTCACTCTAGCGGGAGTGGGAGAGACCCAGTACTTC	CASSVTLAGVGETQYF
-	-	TRBJ2-1	TRBV5-5	TGTGCCAGCAGCTTGATATTTATCGCGGAGGCAGCAAATGAGCAGTTCTTC	CASSLIFIAEAANEQFF
once	-	TRBJ2-1	TRBV10-3	TGTGCCATCAGTGGCGAGGGGACACCCTACAATGAGCAGTTCTTC	CAISGEGTPYNEQFF
-	-	TRBJ1-5	TRBV19	TGTGCCAGTGTTGACAGAAGATATAGCAATCAGCCCCAGCATTTT	CASVDRRYSNQPQHF
once	-	TRBJ1-2	TRBV2	TGTGCCAGCAGTGCCATGCAGGGAAGCTATGGCTACACCTTC	CASSAMQGSYGYTF
-	-	TRBJ2-2	TRBV7-9	TGTGCCAGCAGCTTAGTCCACCTCACCAGGGAGGAAACCGGGGAGCTGTTTTTT	CASSLVHLTREETGELFF
-	-	TRBJ2-2	TRBV2	TGTGCCAGCAGTGTGACTTTGCCGGGCACCGGGGAGCTGTTTTTT	CASSVTLPGTGELFF
-	-	TRBJ2-3	TRBV27	TGTGCCAGCAGTTTATATGGGGCCCCAGATACGCAGTATTTT	CASSLYGAPDTQYF
-	-	TRBJ1-5	TRBV18	TGTGCCAGCTCACCATACGAGACTTTAGGTCAGCCCCAGCATTTT	CASSPYETLGQPQHF
-	TRBD2	TRBJ2-1	TRBV6-2/TRBV6-3	TGTGCCAGCAGTTACTCGGGACTAGCGGGAGTCAATGAGCAGTTCTTC	CASSYSGLAGVNEQFF
once	TRBD1	TRBJ1-2	TRBV7-8	TGTGCCAGCAGCTTAGAGGGACAGCACTATGGCTACACCTTC	CASSLEGQHYGYTF
-	TRBD2	TRBJ2-5	TRBV2	TGTGCCAGCAGTCCTCTAGCGGGAGGCCAAGAGACCCAGTACTTC	CASSPLAGGQETQYF
-	-	TRBJ1-2	TRBV6-2/TRBV6-3	TGTGCCAGCAGTTACTCGGTTCCGGGTATCGGCTACACCTTC	CASSYSVPGIGYTF
-	TRBD1	TRBJ1-3	TRBV7-2	TGTGCCAGCAGCCCGATGACAGGGTCTCTGGGAAACACCATATATTTT	CASSPMTGSLGNTIYF
few	TRBD2	TRBJ2-1	TRBV11-2	TGTGCCAGCAGCTCCTGGACTAGCGGGAGGACCTACAATGAGCAGTTCTTC	CASSSWTSGRTYNEQFF
-	-	TRBJ1-1	TRBV3-1/TRBV3-2	TGTGCCAGCAGCCAAGAGGGGAGGGGAGACACTGAAGCTTTCTTT	CASSQEGRGDTEAFF
-	TRBD1	TRBJ1-1	TRBV3-1/TRBV3-2	TGTGCCAGCAGCCGACAGGGGAGCACTGAAGCTTTCTTT	CASSRQGSTEAFF